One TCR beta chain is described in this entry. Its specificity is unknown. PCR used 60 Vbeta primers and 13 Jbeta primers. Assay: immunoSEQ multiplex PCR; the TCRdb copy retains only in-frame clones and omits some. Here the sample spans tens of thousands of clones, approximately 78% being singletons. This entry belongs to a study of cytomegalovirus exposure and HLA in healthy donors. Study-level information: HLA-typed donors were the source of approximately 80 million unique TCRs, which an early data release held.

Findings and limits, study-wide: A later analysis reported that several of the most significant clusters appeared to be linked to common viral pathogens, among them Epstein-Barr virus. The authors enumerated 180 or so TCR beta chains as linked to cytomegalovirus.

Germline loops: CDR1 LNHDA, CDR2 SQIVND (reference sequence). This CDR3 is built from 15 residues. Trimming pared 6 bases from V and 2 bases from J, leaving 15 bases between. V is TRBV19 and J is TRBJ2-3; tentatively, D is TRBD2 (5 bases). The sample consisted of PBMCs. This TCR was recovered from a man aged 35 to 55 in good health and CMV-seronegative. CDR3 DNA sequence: TGTGCCAGTAGGGCGGACTCCATGTACACAGATACGCAGTATTTT. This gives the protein CASRADSMYTDTQYF.